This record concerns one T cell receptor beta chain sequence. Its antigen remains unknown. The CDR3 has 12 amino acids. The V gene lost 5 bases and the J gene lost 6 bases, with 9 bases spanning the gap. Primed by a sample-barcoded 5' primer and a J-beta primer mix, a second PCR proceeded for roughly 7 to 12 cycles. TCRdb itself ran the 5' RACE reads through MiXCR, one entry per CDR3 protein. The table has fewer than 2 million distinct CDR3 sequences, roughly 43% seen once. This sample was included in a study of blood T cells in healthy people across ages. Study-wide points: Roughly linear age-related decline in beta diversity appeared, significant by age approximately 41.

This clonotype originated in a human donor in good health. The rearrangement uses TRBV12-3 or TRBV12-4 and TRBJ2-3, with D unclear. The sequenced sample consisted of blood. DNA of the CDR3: TGTGCCAGCAGTCGTAACCTTGATACGCAGTATTTT. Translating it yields CASSRNLDTQYF.